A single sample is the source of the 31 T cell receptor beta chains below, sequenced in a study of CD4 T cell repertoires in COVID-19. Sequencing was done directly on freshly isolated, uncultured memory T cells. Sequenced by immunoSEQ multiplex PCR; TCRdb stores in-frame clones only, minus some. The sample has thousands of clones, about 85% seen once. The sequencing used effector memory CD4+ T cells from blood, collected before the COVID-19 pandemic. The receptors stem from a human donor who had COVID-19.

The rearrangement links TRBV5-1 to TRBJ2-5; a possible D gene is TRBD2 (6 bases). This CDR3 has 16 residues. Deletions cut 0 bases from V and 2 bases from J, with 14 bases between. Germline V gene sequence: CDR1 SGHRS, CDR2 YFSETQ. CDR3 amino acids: CASSLVGLPKQETQYF. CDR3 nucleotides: TGCGCCAGCAGCTTGGTTGGACTACCTAAACAAGAGACCCAGTACTTC. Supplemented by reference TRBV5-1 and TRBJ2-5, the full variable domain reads KAGVTQTPRYLIKTRGQQVTLSCSPISGHRSVSWYQQTPGQGLQFLFEYFSETQRNKGNFPGRFSGRQFSNSRSEMNVSTLELGDSALYLCASSLVGLPKQETQYFGPGTRLLVL.

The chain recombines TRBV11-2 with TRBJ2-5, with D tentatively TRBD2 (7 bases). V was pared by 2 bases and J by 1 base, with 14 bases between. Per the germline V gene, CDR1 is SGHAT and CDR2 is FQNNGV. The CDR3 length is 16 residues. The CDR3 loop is CASSLSSGGAQETQYF. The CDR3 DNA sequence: TGTGCCAGCAGCTTAAGTAGTGGGGGGGCCCAAGAGACCCAGTACTTC.

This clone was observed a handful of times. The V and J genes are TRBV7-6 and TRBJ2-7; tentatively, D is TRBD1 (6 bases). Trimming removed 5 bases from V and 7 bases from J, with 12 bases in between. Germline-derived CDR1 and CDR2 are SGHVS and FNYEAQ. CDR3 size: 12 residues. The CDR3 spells CASSRGQGEQYF. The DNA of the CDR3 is TGTGCCAGCAGCCGAGGCCAGGGGGAGCAGTACTTC.

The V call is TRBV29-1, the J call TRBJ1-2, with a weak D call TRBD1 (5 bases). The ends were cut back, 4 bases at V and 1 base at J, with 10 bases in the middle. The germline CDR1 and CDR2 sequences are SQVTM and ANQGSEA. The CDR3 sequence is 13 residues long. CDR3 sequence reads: CSVGLGDNYGYTF. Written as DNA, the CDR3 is TGCAGCGTTGGTCTAGGGGATAACTATGGCTACACCTTC.

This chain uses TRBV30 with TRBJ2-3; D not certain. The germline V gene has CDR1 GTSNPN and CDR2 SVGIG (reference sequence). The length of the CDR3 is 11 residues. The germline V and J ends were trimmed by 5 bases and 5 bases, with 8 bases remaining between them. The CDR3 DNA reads TGTGCCTGGGACCGACTAGATACGCAGTATTTT. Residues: CAWDRLDTQYF.

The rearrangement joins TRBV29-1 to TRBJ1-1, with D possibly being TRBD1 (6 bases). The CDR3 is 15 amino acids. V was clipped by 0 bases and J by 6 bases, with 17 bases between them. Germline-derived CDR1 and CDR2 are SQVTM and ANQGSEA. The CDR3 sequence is CSVEEDRAQTSEAFF. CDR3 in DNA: TGCAGCGTTGAAGAGGACAGAGCACAAACCTCTGAAGCTTTCTTT.

The CDR3 bases are TGTGCCAGCAGTGGGCCGACACAGGGGGTCTACGAGCAGTACTTC. Translation gives CASSGPTQGVYEQYF. V is TRBV25-1 and J is TRBJ2-7; 8 nucleotides align to TRBD1. The V and J ends lost 4 bases and 3 bases, in that order; junction bases with no gene match: 8. Germline assignment: CDR1 MGHDK and CDR2 SYGVNS. The CDR3 covers 15 residues.

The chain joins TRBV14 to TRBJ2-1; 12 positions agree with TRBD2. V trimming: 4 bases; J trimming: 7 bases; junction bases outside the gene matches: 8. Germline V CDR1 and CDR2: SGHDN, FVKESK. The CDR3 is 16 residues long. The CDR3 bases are TGTGCCAGCAGCCCCCGACTAGCGGGGGCCTCGAATGAGCAGTTCTTC. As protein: CASSPRLAGASNEQFF.

The CDR3 loop reads CSVKAGVVDTQYF. For the CDR3, the DNA is TGCAGCGTCAAAGCGGGAGTAGTAGATACGCAGTATTTT. The V gene is TRBV29-1, the J gene TRBJ2-3; TRBD2 agrees at 8 bases. The CDR3 has 13 residues. The germline V gene encodes CDR1 SQVTM and CDR2 ANQGSEA. The trim removed 6 bases at V and 5 bases at J, leaving 7 bases unmatched.

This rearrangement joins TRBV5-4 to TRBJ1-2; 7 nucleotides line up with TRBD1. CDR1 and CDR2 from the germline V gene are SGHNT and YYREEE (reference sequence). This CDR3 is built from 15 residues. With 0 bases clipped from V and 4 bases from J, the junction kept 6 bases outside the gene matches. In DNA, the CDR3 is TGTGCCAGCAGCTTGGATGACAGGGCATTCTATGGCTACACCTTC. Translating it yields CASSLDDRAFYGYTF.

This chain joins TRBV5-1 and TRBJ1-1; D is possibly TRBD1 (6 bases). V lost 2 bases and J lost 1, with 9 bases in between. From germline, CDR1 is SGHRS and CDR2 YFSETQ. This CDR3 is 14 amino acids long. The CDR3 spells CASSFGQPNTEAFF. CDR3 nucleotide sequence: TGCGCCAGCAGCTTCGGACAGCCGAACACTGAAGCTTTCTTT.

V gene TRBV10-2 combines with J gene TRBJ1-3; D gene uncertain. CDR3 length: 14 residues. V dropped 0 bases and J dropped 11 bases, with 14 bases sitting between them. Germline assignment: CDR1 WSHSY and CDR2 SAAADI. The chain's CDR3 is CASSESSSAGAIYF. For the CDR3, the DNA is TGCGCCAGCAGTGAGTCGAGTTCGGCAGGCGCCATATATTTT.

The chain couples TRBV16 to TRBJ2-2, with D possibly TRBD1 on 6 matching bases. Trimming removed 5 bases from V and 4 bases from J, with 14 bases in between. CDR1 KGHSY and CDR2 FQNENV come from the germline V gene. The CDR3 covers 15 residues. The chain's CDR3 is CASSNLGAATGELFF. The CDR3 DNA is TGTGCCAGCAGCAACTTGGGGGCCGCCACCGGGGAGCTGTTTTTT.

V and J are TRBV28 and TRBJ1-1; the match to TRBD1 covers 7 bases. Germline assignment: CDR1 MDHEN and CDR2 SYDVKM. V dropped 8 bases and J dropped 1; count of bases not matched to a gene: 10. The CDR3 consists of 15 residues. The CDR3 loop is CASQDTGARNTEAFF. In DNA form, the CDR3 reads TGTGCCAGCCAAGACACAGGGGCGAGGAACACTGAAGCTTTCTTT.

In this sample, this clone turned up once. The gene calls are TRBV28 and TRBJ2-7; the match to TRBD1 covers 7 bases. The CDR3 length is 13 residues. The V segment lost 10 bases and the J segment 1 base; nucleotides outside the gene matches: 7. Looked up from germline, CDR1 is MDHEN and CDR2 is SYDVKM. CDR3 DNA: TGTGCCATCAGCAGGGACAGTTCCTACGAGCAGTACTTC. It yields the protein CAISRDSSYEQYF.

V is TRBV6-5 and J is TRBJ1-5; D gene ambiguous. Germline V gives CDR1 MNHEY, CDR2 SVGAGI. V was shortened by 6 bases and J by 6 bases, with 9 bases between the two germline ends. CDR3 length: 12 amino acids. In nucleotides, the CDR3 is TGTGCCAGCAGCCTACGCGGTCAGCCCCAGCATTTT. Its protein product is CASSLRGQPQHF.

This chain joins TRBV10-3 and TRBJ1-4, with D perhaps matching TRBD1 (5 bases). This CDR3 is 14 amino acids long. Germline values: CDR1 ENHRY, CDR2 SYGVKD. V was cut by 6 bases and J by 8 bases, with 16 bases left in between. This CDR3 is CAIRGSREGEKLFF. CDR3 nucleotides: TGTGCCATCAGGGGATCCAGGGAGGGCGAAAAACTGTTTTTT.

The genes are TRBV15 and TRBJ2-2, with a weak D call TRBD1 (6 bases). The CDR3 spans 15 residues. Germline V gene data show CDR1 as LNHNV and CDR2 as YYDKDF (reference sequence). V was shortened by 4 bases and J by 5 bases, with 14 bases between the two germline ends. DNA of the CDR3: TGTGCCACCAGCAACCGGGACACACAAACCGGGGAGCTGTTTTTT. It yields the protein CATSNRDTQTGELFF.

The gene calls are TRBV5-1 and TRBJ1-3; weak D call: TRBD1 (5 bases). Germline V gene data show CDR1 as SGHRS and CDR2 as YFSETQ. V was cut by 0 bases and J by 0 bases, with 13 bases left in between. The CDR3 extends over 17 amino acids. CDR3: CASSLERGSYSGNTIYF. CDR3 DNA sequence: TGCGCCAGCAGCTTGGAACGGGGGTCATACTCTGGAAACACCATATATTTT.

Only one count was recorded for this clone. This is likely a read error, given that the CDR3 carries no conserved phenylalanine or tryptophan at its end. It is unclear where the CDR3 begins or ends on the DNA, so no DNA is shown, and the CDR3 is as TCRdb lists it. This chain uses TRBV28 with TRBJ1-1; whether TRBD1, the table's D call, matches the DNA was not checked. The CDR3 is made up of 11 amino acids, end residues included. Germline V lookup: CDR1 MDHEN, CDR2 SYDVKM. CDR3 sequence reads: CASSLWWGSLL.

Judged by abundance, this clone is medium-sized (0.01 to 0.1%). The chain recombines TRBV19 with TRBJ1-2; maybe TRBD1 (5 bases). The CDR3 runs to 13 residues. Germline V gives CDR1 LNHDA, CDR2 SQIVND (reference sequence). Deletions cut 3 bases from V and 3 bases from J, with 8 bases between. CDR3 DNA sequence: TGTGCCAGTAGTATGGCCAGGGACTATGGCTACACCTTC. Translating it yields CASSMARDYGYTF.

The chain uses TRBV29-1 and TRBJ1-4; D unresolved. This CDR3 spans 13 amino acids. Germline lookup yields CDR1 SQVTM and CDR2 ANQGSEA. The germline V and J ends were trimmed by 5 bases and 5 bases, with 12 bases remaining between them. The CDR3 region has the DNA TGCAGCGTTTCTCCCAGTGCCAATGAAAAACTGTTTTTT. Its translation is CSVSPSANEKLFF.

CDR3 bases: TGTGCCAGCAGCGAGGGACAGAACTATGGCTACACCTTC. This gives the protein CASSEGQNYGYTF. The V and J genes are TRBV7-3 and TRBJ1-2; 7 bases agree with TRBD1. The CDR3 has 13 amino acids. V was clipped by 5 bases and J by 2 bases; unmatched bases: 2. Germline-derived CDR1 and CDR2 are SGHTA and FQGTGA.

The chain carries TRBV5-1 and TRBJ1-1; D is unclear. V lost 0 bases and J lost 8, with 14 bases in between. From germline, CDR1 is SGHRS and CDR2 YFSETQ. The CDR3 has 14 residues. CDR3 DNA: TGCGCCAGCAGCTTGGGGTGGGGAGGCCAGGAAGCTTTCTTT. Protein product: CASSLGWGGQEAFF. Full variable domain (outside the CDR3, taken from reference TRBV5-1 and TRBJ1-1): KAGVTQTPRYLIKTRGQQVTLSCSPISGHRSVSWYQQTPGQGLQFLFEYFSETQRNKGNFPGRFSGRQFSNSRSEMNVSTLELGDSALYLCASSLGWGGQEAFFGQGTRLTVV.

CDR3 sequence (DNA): TGTGCCAGCCCCGAAGGGCGGCACAGGCGAGGTGAAGCTTTCTTT. Translated: CASPEGRHRRGEAFF. The chain is built from TRBV21-1 and TRBJ1-1; the tabulated D call, TRBD1, remains unverified against the DNA. TRBV21-1 is a pseudogene locus. CDR3 length: 15 residues.

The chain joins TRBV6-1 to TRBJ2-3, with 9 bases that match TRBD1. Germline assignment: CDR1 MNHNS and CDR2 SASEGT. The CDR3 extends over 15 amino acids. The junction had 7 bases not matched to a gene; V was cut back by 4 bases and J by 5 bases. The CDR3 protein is CASSAQQGAVDTQYF. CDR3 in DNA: TGTGCCAGCAGTGCCCAACAGGGGGCAGTAGATACGCAGTATTTT.

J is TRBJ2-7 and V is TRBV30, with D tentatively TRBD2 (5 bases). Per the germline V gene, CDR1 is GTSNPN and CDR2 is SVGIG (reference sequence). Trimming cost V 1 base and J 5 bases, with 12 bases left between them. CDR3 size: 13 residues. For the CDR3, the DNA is TGTGCCTGGAGTGGTTGGCGGGCCCACGAGCAGTACTTC. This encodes CAWSGWRAHEQYF.

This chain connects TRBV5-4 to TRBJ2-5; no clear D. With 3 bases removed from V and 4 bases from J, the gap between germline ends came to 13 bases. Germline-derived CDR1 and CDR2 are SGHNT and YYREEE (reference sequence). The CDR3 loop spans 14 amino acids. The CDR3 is CASSSPTGGETQYF. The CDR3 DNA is TGTGCCAGCAGCTCCCCTACTGGTGGAGAGACCCAGTACTTC.

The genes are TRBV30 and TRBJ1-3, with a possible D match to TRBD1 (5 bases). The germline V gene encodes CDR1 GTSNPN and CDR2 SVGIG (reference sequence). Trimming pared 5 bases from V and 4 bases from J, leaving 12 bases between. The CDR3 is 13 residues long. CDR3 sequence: CAWSPGPGNTIYF. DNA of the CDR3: TGTGCCTGGTCCCCAGGGCCCGGAAACACCATATATTTT.

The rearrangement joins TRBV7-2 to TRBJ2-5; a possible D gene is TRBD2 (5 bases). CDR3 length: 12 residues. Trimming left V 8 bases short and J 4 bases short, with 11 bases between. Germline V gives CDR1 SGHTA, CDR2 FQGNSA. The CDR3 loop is CASGGTRETQYF. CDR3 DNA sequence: TGTGCCAGCGGAGGAACAAGAGAGACCCAGTACTTC.

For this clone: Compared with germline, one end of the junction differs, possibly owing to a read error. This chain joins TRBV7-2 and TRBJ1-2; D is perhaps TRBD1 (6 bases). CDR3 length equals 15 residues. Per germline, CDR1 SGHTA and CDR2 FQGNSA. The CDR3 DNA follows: TGTGCCAGCAGCTTAGGGTCCGGGGGGGCATCAAATTCAGCCTTC. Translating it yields CASSLGSGGASNSAF.